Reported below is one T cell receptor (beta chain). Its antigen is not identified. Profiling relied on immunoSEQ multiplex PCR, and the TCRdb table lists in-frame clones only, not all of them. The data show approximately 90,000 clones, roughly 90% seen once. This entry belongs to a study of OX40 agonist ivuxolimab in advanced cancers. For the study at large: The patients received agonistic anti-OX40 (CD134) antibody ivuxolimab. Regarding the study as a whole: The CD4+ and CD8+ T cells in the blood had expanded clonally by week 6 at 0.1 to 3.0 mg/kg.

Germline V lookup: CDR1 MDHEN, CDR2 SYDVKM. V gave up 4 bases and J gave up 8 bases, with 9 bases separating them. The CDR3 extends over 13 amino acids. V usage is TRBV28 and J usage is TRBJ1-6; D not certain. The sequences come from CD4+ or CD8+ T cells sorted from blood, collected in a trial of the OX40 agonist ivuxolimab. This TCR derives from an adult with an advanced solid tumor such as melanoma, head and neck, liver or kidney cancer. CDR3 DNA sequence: TGTGCCAGCAGTTCCGGGTTGTATTCACCCCTCCACTTT. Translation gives CASSSGLYSPLHF.